The 30 T cell receptor beta chains below all came from one sample that was sequenced in a study of blood T cells in healthy people across ages (dated by TCRdb to 2015 to 2017). The library was prepared using 5' RACE. The reads were generated on an Illumina HiSeq 2500. A second roughly 6 to 12 cycle PCR used a sample-barcoded 5' primer and a J-beta primer mix. TCRdb trimmed public reads at Q25 via fastp, called clones via MiXCR and kept in-frame beta chains. Under each unique CDR3 protein, matching rows form one entry showing the most common genes and DNA. The sample table lists roughly 790,000 distinct CDR3 sequences, roughly 47% of them with a count of one. The leading ten clones occupy more than 20% of the sample. The sequencing input was blood. These receptors came from a woman in her fifties or sixties in good health.

The rearrangement uses TRBV6-6 and TRBJ1-3; D is ambiguous. The CDR3 has 15 residues. The V gene's germline CDR1 is MNHNY and CDR2 SVGAGI (reference sequence). Trimming cost V 2 bases and J 2 bases, with 10 bases left between them. CDR3 bases: TGTGCCAGCAGTTACCCACATTCGGCTGGAAACACCATATATTTT. Its protein is CASSYPHSAGNTIYF.

The chain links TRBV15 to TRBJ2-3, with D possibly TRBD2 on 6 matching bases. This CDR3 comprises 12 residues. CDR1 and CDR2 (germline): LNHNV, YYDKDF (reference sequence). V lost 3 bases to trimming and J lost 8 bases, with 9 bases between them. The CDR3 DNA reads TGTGCCACCAGCAGCGGGGGTCTTACGCAGTATTTT. It encodes CATSSGGLTQYF.

The chain uses TRBV7-6 and TRBJ2-1; 8 nucleotides agree with TRBD1. This CDR3 has 14 amino acids. CDR1 is SGHVS and CDR2 is FNYEAQ in the germline V gene. The V segment lost 5 bases and the J segment 10 bases; nucleotides outside the gene matches: 10. The CDR3 region has the DNA TGTGCCAGCAGCACCGGACAGGGCAGCAACGAGCAGTTCTTC. Translating gives CASSTGQGSNEQFF. The full variable domain, its missing parts supplied by reference TRBV7-6 and TRBJ2-1, is GAGVSQSPRYKVTKRGQDVALRCDPISGHVSLYWYRQALGQGPEFLTYFNYEAQQDKSGLPNDRFSAERPEGSISTLTIQRTEQRDSAMYRCASSTGQGSNEQFFGPGTRLTVL.

The chain links TRBV6-1 to TRBJ2-1; 8 bases are shared with TRBD2. This CDR3 region has 17 residues. Trimming cost V 6 bases and J 10 bases; bases outside gene matches: 20. Germline V gene lookup returns CDR1 MNHNS and CDR2 SASEGT. The CDR3 sequence: CASRGTQKRGGPGEQFF. The CDR3 nucleotides are TGTGCCAGCAGAGGGACTCAAAAGCGCGGGGGGCCCGGCGAGCAGTTCTTC.

The genes are TRBV6-6 and TRBJ2-1; D call uncertain. The germline V gene encodes CDR1 MNHNY and CDR2 SVGAGI (reference sequence). This CDR3 region has 15 residues. V lost 7 bases to trimming and J lost 0 bases, with 13 bases between them. DNA for the CDR3: TGTGCCAGCACCCCAGGTGGTGGCTCCTACAATGAGCAGTTCTTC. Translating it yields CASTPGGGSYNEQFF.

The J gene is TRBJ2-3, the V gene TRBV7-8; D is perhaps TRBD2 (6 bases). The CDR3 sequence is 17 residues long. Trimming shortened V by 8 bases and J by 4 bases, and 25 bases separated the two germline ends. Germline values: CDR1 SGHVS, CDR2 FQNEAQ. Written as DNA, the CDR3 is TGTGCCAGCCGTAGCACGGGAGAACTGGTGGACGCAGATACGCAGTATTTT. This gives the protein CASRSTGELVDADTQYF.

This clonotype was counted once. The chain couples TRBV29-1 to TRBJ1-2; maybe TRBD1 (5 bases). In germline, CDR1 is SQVTM, CDR2 ANQGSEA. Trimming took 4 bases from V and 1 from J, leaving 10 bases between them. This CDR3 is built from 13 residues. Written as DNA, the CDR3 is TGCAGCGTTGTTCCAGGGCTTAACTATGGCTACACCTTC. Translated, it gives CSVVPGLNYGYTF.

The CDR3 nucleotides read TGTGCCAGCTCACCACCAGCGTCTGAAGAGACCCAGTACTTC. This translates into CASSPPASEETQYF. The chain links TRBV18 to TRBJ2-5; D gene ambiguous. V was trimmed by 0 bases and J by 3 bases, leaving 8 bases between them. CDR1 is KGHSH, CDR2 LQKENI, per germline. CDR3 size: 14 residues.

This clonotype has only a few counts. J is TRBJ2-1 and V is TRBV11-1, with TRBD2 matching 7 bases. The CDR3 length is 16 residues. J was trimmed by 3 bases and V by 6 bases; bases with no gene match: 11. Germline V gene lookup returns CDR1 SGHAT and CDR2 FQDESV (reference sequence). The CDR3 nucleotides read TGTGCCAGCAGATCTCCAGGGCTAGCGGACTACAATGAGCAGTTCTTC. As protein: CASRSPGLADYNEQFF.

The chain carries TRBV5-1 and TRBJ1-1; D is uncertain. Trimming cost V 0 bases and J 1 base, with 16 bases left between them. The CDR3 totals 17 residues. Germline-derived CDR1 and CDR2 are SGHRS and YFSETQ. CDR3 bases: TGCGCCAGCAGCTTGGCCACGTGGGAGTATAGGAACACTGAAGCTTTCTTT. Translated: CASSLATWEYRNTEAFF.

This clonotype appeared many times. The chain couples TRBV5-1 to TRBJ2-3; D may be TRBD2 (5 bases). CDR1 and CDR2 from the germline V gene are SGHRS and YFSETQ. The CDR3 is 16 amino acids. The V end was cut by 1 base, the J end by 2 bases, with 14 bases between. DNA for the CDR3: TGCGCCAGCAGCTTGATGAGCGGCGACAACACAGATACGCAGTATTTT. Translation: CASSLMSGDNTDTQYF.

In regard to this clonotype: This sequence may be a read error, since a much larger clone differs from it by one base. The chain joins TRBV15 to TRBJ1-2, with D possibly matching TRBD1 (6 bases). Germline assignment: CDR1 LNHNV and CDR2 YYDKDF (reference sequence). Trimming stripped 6 bases from V and 4 bases from J, with 15 bases between. The CDR3 loop spans 14 amino acids. The CDR3 loop is CATSRRGELYGYTF. The CDR3 DNA follows: TGTGCCACCAGTCGGAGGGGGGAGCTCTATGGCTACACCTTC.

The rearrangement uses TRBV6-6 and TRBJ2-3; 7 bases match TRBD2. With V trimmed by 1 base and J by 4 bases, 11 bases remained unmatched. Germline V CDR1 and CDR2: MNHNY, SVGAGI (reference sequence). The CDR3 runs to 17 residues. The DNA for the CDR3 is TGTGCCAGCAGTTACTTGGGTAGCGGGCCTGCCCCAGATACGCAGTATTTT. As protein: CASSYLGSGPAPDTQYF.

This chain links TRBV7-2 with TRBJ2-3, with D perhaps TRBD2 (6 bases). The ends were cut back, 1 base at V and 8 bases at J, with 25 bases in the middle. Looked up from germline, CDR1 is SGHTA and CDR2 is FQGNSA. The CDR3 is 18 amino acids. Here the CDR3 DNA reads TGTGCCAGCAGCTTAGGGGCGCGGGGAGGACCGAGCCTCGGTACGCAGTATTTT. Protein sequence: CASSLGARGGPSLGTQYF.

The rearrangement joins TRBV6-2 or TRBV6-3 to TRBJ2-7; TRBD2 matches 13 bases. The germline V gene encodes CDR1 MNHEY and CDR2 SVGEGT. The CDR3 length is 18 residues. Unmatched junction bases numbered 11, after V lost 5 bases and J lost 1 base. CDR3 sequence: CASSQSKGLAGLSYEQYF. The CDR3 DNA reads TGTGCCAGCAGTCAGTCTAAGGGACTAGCGGGACTGTCCTACGAGCAGTACTTC.

There are a few counts of this clonotype. This chain uses TRBV12-3 or TRBV12-4 with TRBJ2-7; D is perhaps TRBD1 (7 bases). The CDR3 sequence is 14 residues long. V lost 5 bases to trimming and J lost 4 bases, with 15 bases between them. In DNA form, the CDR3 reads TGTGCCAGCAGTGCGGGGACAGATGGATACGAGCAGTACTTC. It translates to CASSAGTDGYEQYF.

This clonotype was found a few times. This sequence joins TRBV5-1 and TRBJ1-2; D not certain. V dropped 0 bases and J dropped 4 bases, with 7 bases sitting between them. The CDR3 loop spans 13 amino acids. Germline assignment: CDR1 SGHRS and CDR2 YFSETQ. This chain's CDR3 is CASSLDATYGYTF. As DNA, the CDR3 is TGCGCCAGCAGCTTGGATGCGACCTATGGCTACACCTTC.

This clonotype was counted at least ten times. The CDR3 reads CSVGRTQYNEQFF. As DNA, the CDR3 is TGCAGCGTTGGGCGGACACAATACAATGAGCAGTTCTTC. The chain couples TRBV29-1 to TRBJ2-1; D perhaps matches TRBD1 (5 bases). The CDR3 runs to 13 residues. The V gene lost 4 bases and the J gene lost 4 bases, with 11 bases spanning the gap. Germline CDR1 and CDR2: SQVTM and ANQGSEA.

V usage is TRBV2 and J usage is TRBJ2-4, with no clear D. Germline-derived CDR1 and CDR2 are SNHLY and FYNNEI. This CDR3 contains 15 residues. V was cut by 2 bases and J by 0 bases, with 8 bases left in between. This CDR3 reads CASSELGLAKNIQYF. For the CDR3, the DNA is TGTGCCAGCAGTGAACTGGGTCTAGCCAAAAACATTCAGTACTTC. Filled out from reference TRBV2 and TRBJ2-4, the complete variable domain reads EPEVTQTPSHQVTQMGQEVILRCVPISNHLYFYWYRQILGQKVEFLVSFYNNEISEKSEIFDDQFSVERPDGSNFTLKIRSTKLEDSAMYFCASSELGLAKNIQYFGAGTRLSVL.

This clonotype was detected only a few times. The chain is built from TRBV11-3 and TRBJ2-3; no clear D gene. The ends were cut back, 2 bases at V and 2 bases at J, with 8 bases in the middle. There are 14 residues in the CDR3. Germline V gene lookup returns CDR1 SGHNT and CDR2 YENEEA. The CDR3 DNA follows: TGTGCCAGCAGCTTAAAGGTTAACACAGATACGCAGTATTTT. It codes for CASSLKVNTDTQYF.

Ten or more counts support this clonotype. The chain joins TRBV6-5 to TRBJ2-3, with a possible D match to TRBD2 (5 bases). Trimming pared 5 bases from V and 7 bases from J, leaving 16 bases between. This CDR3 has 14 amino acids. Germline V CDR1 and CDR2: MNHEY, SVGAGI. CDR3: CASSGSSRGNTQYF. Here the CDR3 DNA reads TGTGCCAGCAGTGGATCTTCCCGGGGTAATACGCAGTATTTT.

V gene TRBV7-9 combines with J gene TRBJ2-3; possibly TRBD1 for D (5 bases). With 5 bases removed from V and 0 bases from J, the gap between germline ends came to 12 bases. Germline CDR1 and CDR2: SEHNR and FQNEAQ (reference sequence). This CDR3 contains 15 residues. CDR3 sequence: CASSKTATSTDTQYF. DNA of the CDR3: TGTGCCAGCAGCAAGACAGCAACTAGCACAGATACGCAGTATTTT.

In its sample, this clonotype was seen a few times. This chain uses TRBV28 with TRBJ2-5, with D possibly being TRBD1 (5 bases). The CDR3 is made up of 13 amino acids. CDR1 is MDHEN and CDR2 is SYDVKM in the germline V gene. The germline V and J ends were trimmed by 5 bases and 3 bases, with 10 bases remaining between them. This CDR3 reads CASSPQTEETQYF. In nucleotides, the CDR3 is TGTGCCAGCAGTCCCCAGACAGAAGAGACCCAGTACTTC.

The V and J genes are TRBV11-2 and TRBJ2-7; D remains ambiguous. The CDR3 consists of 16 residues. The ends were cut back, 4 bases at V and 3 bases at J, with 19 bases in the middle. In germline, CDR1 is SGHAT, CDR2 FQNNGV. The CDR3 protein is CASSYEWDQSIYEQYF. The CDR3 DNA reads as TGTGCCAGCAGCTACGAGTGGGATCAGAGTATCTACGAGCAGTACTTC.

This clonotype has a single count. CDR3 residues: CASSISADTQYF. The CDR3 nucleotides read TGTGCCAGCAGCATCAGCGCAGATACGCAGTATTTT. The chain carries TRBV6-1 and TRBJ2-3; D not resolved. CDR3 length: 12 residues. Deletions cut 6 bases from V and 4 bases from J, with 8 bases between. Germline CDR1 and CDR2: MNHNS and SASEGT.

The rearrangement uses TRBV18 and TRBJ2-5, with 8 bases aligning to TRBD2. With 6 bases clipped from V and 11 bases from J, the junction kept 11 bases outside the gene matches. The length of the CDR3 is 13 residues. Germline-derived CDR1 and CDR2 are KGHSH and LQKENI. This CDR3 reads CASSSGGVYVQYF. CDR3 nucleotide sequence: TGTGCCAGCTCGTCGGGGGGGGTCTACGTGCAGTACTTC. Using reference TRBV18 and TRBJ2-5 for the parts outside the CDR3, the full variable domain is NAGVMQNPRHLVRRRGQEARLRCSPMKGHSHVYWYRQLPEEGLKFMVYLQKENIIDESGMPKERFSAEFPKEGPSILRIQQVVRGDSAAYFCASSSGGVYVQYFGPGTRLLVL.

This clonotype was counted a few times. The rearrangement uses TRBV29-1 and TRBJ1-1; D may be TRBD1 (6 bases). The length of the CDR3 is 14 residues. Germline V gene lookup returns CDR1 SQVTM and CDR2 ANQGSEA. V gave up 4 bases and J gave up 3 bases, with 15 bases separating them. CDR3 protein: CSVGDILGHTEAFF. The CDR3 coding sequence is TGCAGCGTTGGGGACATCCTAGGGCACACTGAAGCTTTCTTT. Full variable domain (outside the CDR3, taken from reference TRBV29-1 and TRBJ1-1): SAVISQKPSRDICQRGTSLTIQCQVDSQVTMMFWYRQQPGQSLTLIATANQGSEATYESGFVIDKFPISRPNLTFSTLTVSNMSPEDSSIYLCSVGDILGHTEAFFGQGTRLTVV.

This chain joins TRBV4-2 and TRBJ1-6, with D possibly being TRBD1 (6 bases). The CDR3 length is 15 residues. From germline, CDR1 is LGHNA and CDR2 YNFKEQ. The V and J ends lost 0 bases and 13 bases respectively, with 16 bases between them. The CDR3: CASSQDRAGVSPLHF. Here the CDR3 DNA reads TGTGCCAGCAGCCAAGATCGCGCAGGGGTATCGCCCCTCCACTTT.

The rearrangement links TRBV10-2 to TRBJ1-2; D not resolved. Germline loops: CDR1 WSHSY, CDR2 SAAADI. V lost 3 bases to trimming and J lost 4 bases, with 9 bases between them. CDR3 length equals 13 residues. The CDR3 is CASSDADFYGYTF. The CDR3 bases are TGCGCCAGCAGTGACGCGGACTTCTATGGCTACACCTTC.

The V call is TRBV11-3, the J call TRBJ2-6; D not resolved. V was shortened by 4 bases and J by 3 bases, with 4 bases between the two germline ends. Germline CDR1 is SGHNT and CDR2 is YENEEA. This CDR3 contains 13 residues. CDR3 bases: TGTGCCAGCAGCTCCGATGGGGCCAACGTCCTGACTTTC. Its translation is CASSSDGANVLTF.